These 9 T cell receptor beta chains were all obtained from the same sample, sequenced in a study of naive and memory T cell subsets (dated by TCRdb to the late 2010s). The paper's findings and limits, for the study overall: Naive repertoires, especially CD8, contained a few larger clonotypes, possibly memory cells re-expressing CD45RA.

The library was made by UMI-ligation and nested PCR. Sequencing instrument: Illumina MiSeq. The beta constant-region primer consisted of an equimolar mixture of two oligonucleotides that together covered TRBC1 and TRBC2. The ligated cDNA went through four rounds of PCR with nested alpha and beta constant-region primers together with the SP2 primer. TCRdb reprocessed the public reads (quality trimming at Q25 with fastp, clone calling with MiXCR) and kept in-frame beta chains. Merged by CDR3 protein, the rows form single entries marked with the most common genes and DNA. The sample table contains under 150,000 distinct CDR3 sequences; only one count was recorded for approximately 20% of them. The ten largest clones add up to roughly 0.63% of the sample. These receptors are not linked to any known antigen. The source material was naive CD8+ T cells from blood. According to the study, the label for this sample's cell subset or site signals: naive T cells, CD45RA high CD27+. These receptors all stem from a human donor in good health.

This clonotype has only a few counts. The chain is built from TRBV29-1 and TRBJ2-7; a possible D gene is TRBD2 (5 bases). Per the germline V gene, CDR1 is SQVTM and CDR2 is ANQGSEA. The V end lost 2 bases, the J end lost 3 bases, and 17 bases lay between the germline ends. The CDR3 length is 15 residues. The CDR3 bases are TGCAGCGTTGAACCCCTAGCCGGGCCCAACTACGAGCAGTACTTC. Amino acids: CSVEPLAGPNYEQYF.

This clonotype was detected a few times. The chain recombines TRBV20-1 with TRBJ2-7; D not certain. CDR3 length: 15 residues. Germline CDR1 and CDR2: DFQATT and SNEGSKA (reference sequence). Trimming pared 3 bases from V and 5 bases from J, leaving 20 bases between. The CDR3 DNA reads TGCAGTGCTAGGGACCCCGCTATTCCCTATCACGAGCAGTACTTC. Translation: CSARDPAIPYHEQYF.

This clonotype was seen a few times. Written as DNA, the CDR3 is TGTGCCAGCAGTCTCCGGACAGGGATCTACAATGAGCAGTTCTTC. It specifies CASSLRTGIYNEQFF. The chain has TRBV28 and TRBJ2-1; 8 bases are a match to TRBD1. The CDR3 sequence is 15 residues long. V lost 5 bases, J lost 3 bases, and 6 bases stayed unmatched. Looked up from germline, CDR1 is MDHEN and CDR2 is SYDVKM.

The CDR3 region is CASSLLTSGSTDTQYF. DNA for the CDR3: TGTGCCAGCAGTCTCCTGACTAGCGGGAGCACAGATACGCAGTATTTT. This rearrangement joins TRBV6-5 to TRBJ2-3; 10 bases are shared with TRBD2. This CDR3 region has 16 residues. Germline CDR1 and CDR2: MNHEY and SVGAGI. J lost 0 bases, V lost 5 bases, and 5 bases had no gene match.

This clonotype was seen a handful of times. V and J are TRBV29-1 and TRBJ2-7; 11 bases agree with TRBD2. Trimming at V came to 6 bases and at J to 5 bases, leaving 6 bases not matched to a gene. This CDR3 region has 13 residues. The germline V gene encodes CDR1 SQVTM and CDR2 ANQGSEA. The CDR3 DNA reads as TGCAGCGTCTTGACTAGCGGGACGCACGAGCAGTACTTC. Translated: CSVLTSGTHEQYF.

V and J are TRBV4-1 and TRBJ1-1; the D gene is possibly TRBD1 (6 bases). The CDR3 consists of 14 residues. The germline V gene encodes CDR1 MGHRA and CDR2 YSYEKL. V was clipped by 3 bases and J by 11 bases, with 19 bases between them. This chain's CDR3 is CASSQRENRDPAFF. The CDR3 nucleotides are TGCGCCAGCAGCCAGAGGGAAAACAGGGATCCGGCTTTCTTT.

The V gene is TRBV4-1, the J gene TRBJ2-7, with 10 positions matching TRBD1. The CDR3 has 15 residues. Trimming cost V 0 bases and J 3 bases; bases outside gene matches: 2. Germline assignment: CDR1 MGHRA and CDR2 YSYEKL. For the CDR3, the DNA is TGCGCCAGCAGCCAAGAGGGACAGGGGTTCTACGAGCAGTACTTC. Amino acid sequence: CASSQEGQGFYEQYF.

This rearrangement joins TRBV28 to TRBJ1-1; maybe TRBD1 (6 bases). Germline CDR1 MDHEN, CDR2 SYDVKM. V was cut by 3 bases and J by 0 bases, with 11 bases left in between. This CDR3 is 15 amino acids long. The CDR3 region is CASSFFGQMNTEAFF. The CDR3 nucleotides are TGTGCCAGCAGTTTTTTCGGACAGATGAACACTGAAGCTTTCTTT.

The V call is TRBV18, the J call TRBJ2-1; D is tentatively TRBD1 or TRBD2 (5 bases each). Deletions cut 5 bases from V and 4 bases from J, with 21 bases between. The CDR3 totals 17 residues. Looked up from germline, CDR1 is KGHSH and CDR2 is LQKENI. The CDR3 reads CASSIGYSTGPYNEQFF. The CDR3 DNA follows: TGTGCCAGCTCAATTGGCTACTCCACGGGACCTTACAATGAGCAGTTCTTC.